This TCR beta chain emerged from a study of blood T cell repertoires in COVID-19. As processed by the authors: How many nucleated cells were present was estimated from reference gene primer amplification. TCRdb's table, derived via immunoSEQ multiplex PCR, lists solely in-frame clones and lacks some. The V and J calls and clone size come from that table; D and trimming were worked out from the DNA. The data contain around 340,000 clones, 65% to 90% of them singletons. Seattle cases were enrolled at active infection and followed longitudinally. Germline CDR1 and CDR2: MNHEY and SVGAGI. The CDR3 is 15 amino acids. Trimming took 4 bases from V and 10 from J; bases not matched to a gene: 14.

The chain recombines TRBV6-5 with TRBJ1-1; TRBD1 aligns across 8 bases. The sequence was collected from a woman in her sixties with COVID-19, enrolled during active disease. Sequenced input: peripheral blood. CDR3 protein: CASSSLGQGHPGAFF. CDR3 coding DNA: TGTGCCAGCAGTTCGCTCGGACAGGGCCATCCCGGAGCTTTCTTT.